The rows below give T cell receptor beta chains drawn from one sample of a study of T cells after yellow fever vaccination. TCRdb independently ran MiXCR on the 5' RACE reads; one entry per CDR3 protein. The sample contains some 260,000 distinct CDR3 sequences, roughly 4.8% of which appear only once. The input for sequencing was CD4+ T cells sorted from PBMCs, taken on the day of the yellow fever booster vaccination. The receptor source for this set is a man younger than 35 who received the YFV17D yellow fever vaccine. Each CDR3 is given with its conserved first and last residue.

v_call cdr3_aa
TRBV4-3 CASSQDRTFYNEQFF
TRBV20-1 CSASAGRLAGGSEQYF
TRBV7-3 CASSSTLRPGLGNTGELFF
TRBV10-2 CASSGALIAKNIQYF
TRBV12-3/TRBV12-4 CASTLADTQYF
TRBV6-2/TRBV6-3 CASSPGEETQYF
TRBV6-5 CASGSGGELFF
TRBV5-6 CASSAGGRFYGYTF
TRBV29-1 CSVTRSKAFF
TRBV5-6 CASSTNSETQYF
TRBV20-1 CSAGLAGNQETQYF
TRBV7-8 CASSPDRVHGYTF
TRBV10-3 CAIRSSAEGISGNTIYF
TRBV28 CATILQGTDTQYF
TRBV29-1 CSVDGGAGGPYNEQFF
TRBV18 CASYQVRYQETQYF
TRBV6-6 CASSREMTGPNTGELFF